Listed here is a single T cell receptor beta chain. No antigen is known for it. V dropped 7 bases and J dropped 3 bases, with 13 bases sitting between them. The CDR3 extends over 13 amino acids. Germline V gene lookup returns CDR1 MNHEY and CDR2 SVGAGI. Sequencing used immunoSEQ multiplex PCR; TCRdb keeps in-frame clones, though not all of them. The sample holds approximately 220,000 clones; more than 85% are singletons and the top ten take 0.9% to 1.1%. This specimen comes from a study of T cell responses to AZD1222 COVID-19 vaccine. General study results and limits: White British people made up most donors, females outnumbered males, and clonal diversity was possibly underestimated.

Source: peripheral blood, taken on day 0 of MenACWY control vaccination. The rearrangement links TRBV6-5 to TRBJ2-7; D unresolved. The TCR originated in an adult in good health. This chain's CDR3 is CASTRRPHYEQYF. As DNA, the CDR3 is TGTGCCAGCACTCGCAGGCCTCACTACGAGCAGTACTTC.